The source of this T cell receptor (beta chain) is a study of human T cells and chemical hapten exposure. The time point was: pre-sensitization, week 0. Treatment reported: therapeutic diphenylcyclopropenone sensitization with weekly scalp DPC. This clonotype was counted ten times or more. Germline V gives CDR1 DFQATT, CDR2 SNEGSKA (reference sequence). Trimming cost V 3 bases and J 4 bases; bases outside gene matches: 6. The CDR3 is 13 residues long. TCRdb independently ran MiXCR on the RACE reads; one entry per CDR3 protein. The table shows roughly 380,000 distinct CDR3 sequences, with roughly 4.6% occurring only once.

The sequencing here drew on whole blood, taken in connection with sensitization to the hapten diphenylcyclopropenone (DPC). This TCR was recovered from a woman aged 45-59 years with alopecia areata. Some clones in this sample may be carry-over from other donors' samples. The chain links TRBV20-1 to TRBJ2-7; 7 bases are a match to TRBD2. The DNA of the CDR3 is TGCAGTGCTAGGTCAGGGAGGGGTTACGAGCAGTACTTC. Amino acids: CSARSGRGYEQYF.